These 21 T cell receptor beta chains originate from one sample sequenced in a study of early T cells in non-severe SARS-CoV-2 infection. TCRdb fed the 5' RACE reads into MiXCR, producing one record per CDR3 protein. The sample consists of over 75,000 distinct CDR3 sequences, approximately 13% of them appearing once. The sample consisted of whole blood. The origin of the receptors is an adult who was a healthcare worker with PCR-confirmed SARS-CoV-2 infection or an uninfected control (not recorded which).

This clonotype was recorded a few times. The chain couples TRBV21-1 to TRBJ1-3; the tabulated D call, TRBD1, remains unverified against the DNA. TRBV21-1 is a pseudogene. The CDR3 runs to 15 residues. The CDR3: CASPILPVSGNTIYF. CDR3 DNA sequence: TGTGCCAGCCCAATCCTGCCTGTCTCTGGAAACACCATATATTTT.

This chain joins TRBV20-1 and TRBJ1-3; 7 bases map to TRBD1. This CDR3 has 12 residues. Germline V lookup: CDR1 DFQATT, CDR2 SNEGSKA (reference sequence). Losses at the gene ends were 7 bases for V and 3 bases for J; bases not matched to a gene: 3. CDR3 sequence (DNA): TGCAGTGTCCAGGGGGTTGGAAACACCATATATTTT. This translates into CSVQGVGNTIYF.

Ten or more counts support this clonotype. The J gene is TRBJ2-5, the V gene TRBV4-1; D is undetermined. The V gene's germline CDR1 is MGHRA and CDR2 YSYEKL. This CDR3 contains 13 residues. Trimming stripped 1 base from V and 1 base from J, with 4 bases between. The CDR3 DNA sequence: TGCGCCAGCAGCCAAGGGGTCCAAGAGACCCAGTACTTC. It specifies CASSQGVQETQYF.

In this sample, this clonotype turned up once. Possible read error: a much larger clone is one base away. The chain uses TRBV5-8 and TRBJ1-1; a possible D gene is TRBD1 (5 bases). CDR1 is SGHTS and CDR2 is YDEGEE in the germline V gene. Trimming left V 8 bases short and J 10 bases short, with 21 bases between. This CDR3 is built from 13 residues. This CDR3 is CAREGSWGGVAFF. Here the CDR3 DNA reads TGTGCCAGAGAAGGTTCTTGGGGGGGAGTAGCTTTCTTT.

This chain connects TRBV9 to TRBJ1-2; 8 bases are a match to TRBD1. CDR3 length: 14 residues. Germline CDR1 reads SGDLS; CDR2 reads YYNGEE. The junction had 2 bases not matched to a gene; V was cut back by 0 bases and J by 4 bases. Here the CDR3 DNA reads TGTGCCAGCAGCGTAGGACAGGGGTCCTATGGCTACACCTTC. It is translated as CASSVGQGSYGYTF.

V and J are TRBV6-2 or TRBV6-3 and TRBJ1-5; D is possibly TRBD1 (6 bases). The length of the CDR3 is 17 residues. Germline V CDR1 and CDR2: MNHEY, SVGEGT. V was pared by 0 bases and J by 1 base, with 13 bases between. The CDR3 sequence: CASSYSGGARSNQPQHF. DNA for the CDR3: TGTGCCAGCAGTTACTCTGGGGGGGCGCGAAGCAATCAGCCCCAGCATTTT.

This clonotype was counted many times. The chain links TRBV6-5 to TRBJ2-7; weak D call: TRBD2 (5 bases). Germline CDR1 is MNHEY and CDR2 is SVGAGI. The CDR3 is 11 amino acids. V was trimmed by 4 bases and J by 9 bases, leaving 10 bases between them. CDR3 bases: TGTGCCAGCAGTTCCCAAAGCGGGCAGTACTTC. Amino acid sequence: CASSSQSGQYF.

This clonotype was counted many times. This chain links TRBV5-1 with TRBJ2-5; no clear D gene. Germline loops: CDR1 SGHRS, CDR2 YFSETQ. Trimming shortened V by 0 bases and J by 2 bases, and 5 bases separated the two germline ends. This CDR3 is built from 13 residues. CDR3 nucleotide sequence: TGCGCCAGCAGCTTGGCCCCGCAAGAGACCCAGTACTTC. Amino acids: CASSLAPQETQYF.

This clonotype has a handful of counts. The rearrangement uses TRBV6-2 or TRBV6-3 and TRBJ1-5; TRBD1 is a possible D gene (6 bases). The V gene lost 5 bases and the J gene lost 0 bases, with 11 bases spanning the gap. Per germline, CDR1 MNHEY and CDR2 SVGEGT. This CDR3 has 15 amino acids. CDR3 sequence: CASSTRDNSNQPQHF. Written as DNA, the CDR3 is TGTGCCAGCAGTACCCGGGACAATAGCAATCAGCCCCAGCATTTT.

This clonotype has ten or more counts. This sequence joins TRBV21-1 and TRBJ2-4; the table's D call of TRBD2 was not tested on the DNA. TRBV21-1 is labeled a pseudogene. This CDR3 is built from 13 residues. CDR3 DNA sequence: TGTGCCAGCAGCGATCGACCCGGGACTAGTTGTGGCTTC. It yields the protein CASSDRPGTSCGF.

Judged by abundance, this clonotype is medium-sized (0.01 to 0.1%). The V call is TRBV13, the J call TRBJ1-1; D is perhaps TRBD1 (6 bases). Trimming cost V 1 base and J 4 bases, with 13 bases left between them. Germline V gives CDR1 PRHDT, CDR2 FYEKMQ (reference sequence). There are 15 residues in the CDR3. The CDR3, as DNA: TGTGCCAGCAGCTTAGAAGGGGGAGGGGTCACTGAAGCTTTCTTT. Protein product: CASSLEGGGVTEAFF.

To note about this clonotype: A much larger clone differs from this one at a single base, so this may be a read error. It is likely a read error, because the conserved phenylalanine at the end of the CDR3 is missing. This chain joins TRBV10-3 and TRBJ2-1; D uncertain. Germline CDR1 and CDR2: ENHRY and SYGVKD. The CDR3 spans 12 residues. V was trimmed by 3 bases and J by 9 bases, leaving 9 bases between them. The CDR3 region is CAISDGWGEQFY. CDR3 DNA sequence: TGTGCCATCAGTGATGGGTGGGGTGAGCAGTTCTAC.

In its sample, this clonotype was seen many times. The V call is TRBV2, the J call TRBJ1-1; D gene unclear. This CDR3 contains 14 residues. The V end lost 6 bases, the J end lost 11 bases, and 22 bases lay between the germline ends. Germline CDR1 reads SNHLY; CDR2 reads FYNNEI. CDR3 bases: TGTGCCAGCAGCTCGCGAGAGGGAATCCTTTGGGCTTTCTTT. This sequence encodes CASSSREGILWAFF. Based on the CDR3 plus reference TRBV2 and TRBJ1-1, the full variable domain is EPEVTQTPSHQVTQMGQEVILRCVPISNHLYFYWYRQILGQKVEFLVSFYNNEISEKSEIFDDQFSVERPDGSNFTLKIRSTKLEDSAMYFCASSSREGILWAFFGQGTRLTVV.

At least ten counts were recorded for this clonotype. The chain has TRBV29-1 and TRBJ2-2; D ambiguous. With 1 base removed from V and 5 bases from J, the gap between germline ends came to 5 bases. CDR3 length equals 12 residues. From germline, CDR1 is SQVTM and CDR2 ANQGSEA. The CDR3 DNA reads as TGCAGCGTTGAAGGCTCGACCGGGGAGCTGTTTTTT. Protein product: CSVEGSTGELFF.

On this clonotype itself: A much bigger clone sits one base away, suggesting this may be a read error. The chain joins TRBV4-1 to TRBJ1-6; D not resolved. Germline CDR1 is MGHRA and CDR2 is YSYEKL. This CDR3 contains 13 residues. Trimming took off 6 bases at V and 17 bases at J, with 20 bases between the two ends. The CDR3: CASRGNNHAPFHF. The CDR3 coding sequence is TGCGCCAGCAGAGGGAACAATCACGCTCCCTTCCACTTT.

Many counts were recorded for this clonotype. The chain is built from TRBV11-2 and TRBJ2-5; 7 bases line up with TRBD2. With 5 bases clipped from V and 2 bases from J, the junction kept 11 bases outside the gene matches. Germline loops: CDR1 SGHAT, CDR2 FQNNGV. The CDR3 runs to 16 residues. The CDR3 loop reads CASSPRPRGGQETQYF. Written as DNA, the CDR3 is TGTGCCAGCAGCCCGCGTCCTCGCGGGGGACAAGAGACCCAGTACTTC.

As concerns this clonotype: The final CDR3 position lacks the conserved phenylalanine or tryptophan, pointing to a likely read error. The chain has TRBV18 and TRBJ1-4, with D perhaps TRBD1 (5 bases). V was cut by 6 bases and J by 5 bases, with 13 bases left in between. This CDR3 is built from 14 residues. Germline-derived CDR1 and CDR2 are KGHSH and LQKENI. The CDR3 reads CASSMGLQNEKLFS. The DNA for the CDR3 is TGTGCCAGCTCGATGGGACTGCAGAATGAAAAACTGTTTTCT.

The chain employs TRBV29-1 and TRBJ1-2, with unresolved D. The CDR3 consists of 11 residues. V lost 2 bases, J lost 10 bases, and 11 bases lay in between. CDR1 is SQVTM and CDR2 is ANQGSEA in the germline V gene. The CDR3 DNA reads TGCAGCGTTGAAATACGGGATGACTACACCTTC. Translation: CSVEIRDDYTF. Variable domain in full (rest from reference TRBV29-1 and TRBJ1-2): SAVISQKPSRDICQRGTSLTIQCQVDSQVTMMFWYRQQPGQSLTLIATANQGSEATYESGFVIDKFPISRPNLTFSTLTVSNMSPEDSSIYLCSVEIRDDYTFGSGTRLTVV.

Many counts were recorded for this clonotype. The chain links TRBV6-5 to TRBJ2-7, with 7 bases aligning to TRBD2. The CDR3 has 16 residues. Per the germline V gene, CDR1 is MNHEY and CDR2 is SVGAGI. J gave up 5 bases and V 7 bases, and 17 bases lay outside the gene matches. The CDR3 loop reads CASKDNRAAGEHEQYF. In nucleotides, the CDR3 is TGTGCCAGCAAAGACAATAGGGCGGCGGGGGAACACGAGCAGTACTTC.

This clonotype was observed at least ten times. The chain employs TRBV7-8 and TRBJ2-7; 7 bases line up with TRBD2. V was clipped by 0 bases and J by 2 bases; unmatched bases: 10. The CDR3 runs 17 residues. CDR1 is SGHVS, CDR2 FQNEAQ, per germline. DNA of the CDR3: TGTGCCAGCAGCTTAGCCGTATCCCCGGGGGGAACCTACGAGCAGTACTTC. Its protein is CASSLAVSPGGTYEQYF.

This clonotype occurred many times. The chain recombines TRBV15 with TRBJ2-1; D tentatively fits TRBD1 or TRBD2 (5 bases each). The CDR3 consists of 13 residues. The germline V gene encodes CDR1 LNHNV and CDR2 YYDKDF (reference sequence). V lost 8 bases, J lost 7 bases, and 15 bases lay in between. This chain's CDR3 is CATAPYEGNEQFF. The CDR3 DNA reads TGTGCCACCGCTCCATACGAGGGGAATGAGCAGTTCTTC.